Following are 6 T cell receptor beta chains from one sample sequenced in a study of T cell responses to AZD1222 COVID-19 vaccine. Sequenced by immunoSEQ multiplex PCR; TCRdb stores in-frame clones only, minus some. The table has about 220,000 clones, 85% to 95% seen once. Here the sequenced sample was peripheral blood, taken on day 0 of MenACWY control vaccination. The receptor set was obtained from an adult in good health.

The table lists this clone with a count of one. The chain combines TRBV5-1 with TRBJ2-7; 8 bases line up with TRBD1. With 3 bases clipped from V and 0 bases from J, the junction kept 11 bases outside the gene matches. Germline lookup yields CDR1 SGHRS and CDR2 YFSETQ. The CDR3 covers 17 residues. Written as DNA, the CDR3 is TGCGCCAGCAGCTCTGGACAGGGCCTCTTAAGCTCCTACGAGCAGTACTTC. Its protein is CASSSGQGLLSSYEQYF.

The chain has TRBV2 and TRBJ2-2, with 8 positions matching TRBD1. The germline V gene has CDR1 SNHLY and CDR2 FYNNEI. This CDR3 comprises 15 residues. Trimming cost V 6 bases and J 3 bases; bases outside gene matches: 6. CDR3 in amino acids: CASRTRGLDTGELFF. The CDR3 DNA is TGTGCCAGCAGAACCAGGGGGCTCGACACCGGGGAGCTGTTTTTT.

The V call is TRBV4-1, the J call TRBJ1-2; D ambiguous. The CDR3 is 15 residues long. Trimming took off 1 base at V and 2 bases at J, with 11 bases between the two ends. Germline CDR1 reads MGHRA; CDR2 reads YSYEKL. CDR3 sequence reads: CASSQGARGNYGYTF. CDR3 DNA: TGCGCCAGCAGCCAAGGGGCCCGGGGAAACTATGGCTACACCTTC.

This clone appeared once. The junction departs from germline at one end; a sequencing error may be responsible. The chain uses TRBV3-1 (or the pseudogene TRBV3-2) and TRBJ1-2; 7 bases are shared with TRBD1. CDR1 LGHDT and CDR2 YNNKEL come from the germline V gene (reference sequence). The CDR3 totals 14 residues. The CDR3 nucleotides read TGTGCCAGCAGCCAAAGAGGGACAGTGGGTTTGAGCGCCTTC. Encoded protein: CASSQRGTVGLSAF.

V usage is TRBV4-3 and J usage is TRBJ2-1, with D possibly TRBD2 on 5 matching bases. Germline V gene lookup returns CDR1 LGHNA and CDR2 YSLEER. With 0 bases removed from V and 5 bases from J, the gap between germline ends came to 23 bases. The CDR3 consists of 19 residues. CDR3 loop: CASSQDTPDHRGKDNEQFF. The DNA of the CDR3 is TGCGCCAGCAGCCAAGATACGCCCGACCACCGGGGAAAGGACAATGAGCAGTTCTTC.

The chain is built from TRBV28 and TRBJ1-2, with D possibly TRBD1 on 6 matching bases. The CDR3 covers 12 residues. CDR1 and CDR2 (germline): MDHEN, SYDVKM. In DNA form, the CDR3 reads TGTGCGCATAAACAGGGATTGGAAGGCTACACCTTC. Its protein product is CAHKQGLEGYTF.